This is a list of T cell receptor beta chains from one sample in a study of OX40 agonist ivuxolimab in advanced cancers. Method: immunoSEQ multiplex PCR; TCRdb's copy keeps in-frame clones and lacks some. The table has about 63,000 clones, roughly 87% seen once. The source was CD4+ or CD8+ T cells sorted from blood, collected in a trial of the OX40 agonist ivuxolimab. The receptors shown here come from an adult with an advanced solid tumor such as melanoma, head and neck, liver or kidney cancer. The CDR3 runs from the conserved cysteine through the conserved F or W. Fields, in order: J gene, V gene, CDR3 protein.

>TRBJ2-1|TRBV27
CASRWGSGGGEQFF
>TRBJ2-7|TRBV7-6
CASSLGGGAEQYF
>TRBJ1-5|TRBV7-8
CASSLGPGGQPQHF
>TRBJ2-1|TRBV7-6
CASSLGFLAEAFF
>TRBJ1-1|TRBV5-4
CASSSLTGNTEAFF
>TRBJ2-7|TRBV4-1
CASSPNPTYEQYF
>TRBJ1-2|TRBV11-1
CASSLRDREDYGYTF
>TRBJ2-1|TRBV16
CASSRGSTGGEQFF
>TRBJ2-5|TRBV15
CATSRDSWRETQYF
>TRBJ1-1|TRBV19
CASSIAGTGAEAFF
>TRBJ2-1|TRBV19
CASSPWGGGAGLEQFF
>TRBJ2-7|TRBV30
CAWSAPTGSGEQYF